This TCR beta chain was sequenced in a study of identical twins. Regarding the study as a whole: The more abundant beta clonotypes in cord blood had fewer insertions, and memory repertoires did not show this.

This clonotype has just a few counts. Its antigen is still unknown. A single record per CDR3 protein comes from TCRdb applying MiXCR to the 5' RACE reads. The sample has 1.5 million to 2 million distinct CDR3 sequences, under 35% seen once. The source material was cord blood. The receptor was derived from a newborn girl in good health.

Here the CDR3 reads CASSLFPGNGYTF. CDR3 nucleotide sequence: TGTGCCAGCAGCTTATTCCCAGGAAATGGCTACACCTTC. The chain couples TRBV7-9 to TRBJ1-2; D gene ambiguous. Germline loops: CDR1 SEHNR, CDR2 FQNEAQ (reference sequence). The V gene lost 2 bases and the J gene lost 6 bases, with 10 bases spanning the gap. This CDR3 is 13 amino acids long. The full variable domain, with the rest looked up from reference TRBV7-9 and TRBJ1-2, is DTGVSQNPRHKITKRGQNVTFRCDPISEHNRLYWYRQTLGQGPEFLTYFQNEAQLEKSRLLSDRFSAERPKGSFSTLEIQRTEQGDSAMYLCASSLFPGNGYTFGSGTRLTVV.